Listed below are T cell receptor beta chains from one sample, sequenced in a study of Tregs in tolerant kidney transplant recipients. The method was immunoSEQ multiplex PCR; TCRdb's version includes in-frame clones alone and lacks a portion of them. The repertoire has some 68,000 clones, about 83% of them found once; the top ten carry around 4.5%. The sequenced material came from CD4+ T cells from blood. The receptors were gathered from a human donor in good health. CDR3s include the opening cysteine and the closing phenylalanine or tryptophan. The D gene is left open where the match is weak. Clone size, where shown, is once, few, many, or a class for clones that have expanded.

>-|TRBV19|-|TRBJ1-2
CASSSTVYGYTF
TGTGCCAGTAGTTCGACAGTTTATGGCTACACCTTC
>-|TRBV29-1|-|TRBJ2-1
CSVVSASSYNEQFF
TGCAGCGTTGTTAGCGCCAGCTCCTACAATGAGCAGTTCTTC
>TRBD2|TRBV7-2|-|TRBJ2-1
CASSPGLAANNEQFF
TGTGCCAGCAGCCCAGGACTAGCGGCCAACAATGAGCAGTTCTTC
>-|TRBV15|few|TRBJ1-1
CATSIRTANTEAFF
TGTGCCACCAGCATCAGGACAGCGAACACTGAAGCTTTCTTT
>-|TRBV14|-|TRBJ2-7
CASSQVTYEQYF
TGTGCCAGCAGCCAAGTAACCTACGAGCAGTACTTC
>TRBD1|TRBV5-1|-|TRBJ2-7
CASSRDGTAAYEQYF
TGCGCCAGCAGCCGGGACGGGACAGCGGCCTACGAGCAGTACTTC
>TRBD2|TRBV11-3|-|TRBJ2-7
CASSRLISGRAREQYF
TGTGCCAGCAGCCGTCTTATTAGCGGGAGGGCCAGGGAGCAGTACTTC
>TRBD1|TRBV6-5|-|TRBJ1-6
CASSYSTGTYNSPLHF
TGTGCCAGCAGTTACTCGACAGGGACCTATAATTCACCCCTCCACTTT
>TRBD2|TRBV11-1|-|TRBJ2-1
CASSPGASGDNEQFF
TGTGCCAGCAGCCCAGGCGCTAGCGGGGACAATGAGCAGTTCTTC
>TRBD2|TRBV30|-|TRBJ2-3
CAWSVRNLAGGGDTQYF
TGTGCCTGGAGTGTACGCAATCTAGCGGGAGGGGGGGATACGCAGTATTTT
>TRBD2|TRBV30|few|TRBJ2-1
CASSSGLYNEQFF
TGTGCCTCATCTAGCGGCCTCTACAATGAGCAGTTCTTC
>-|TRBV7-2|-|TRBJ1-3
CASSLDRVGNTIYF
TGTGCCAGCAGCTTAGACAGGGTAGGAAACACCATATATTTT
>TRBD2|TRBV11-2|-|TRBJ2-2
CASSLAGGHTGELFF
TGTGCCAGCAGCTTGGCGGGGGGACACACCGGGGAGCTGTTTTTT
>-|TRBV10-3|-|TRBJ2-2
CAISAQGTGGELFF
TGTGCCATCAGTGCACAGGGTACGGGCGGGGAGCTGTTTTTT
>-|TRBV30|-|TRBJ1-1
CAWRPQEGAWNTEAFF
TGTGCCTGGAGGCCCCAGGAGGGTGCTTGGAACACTGAAGCTTTCTTT
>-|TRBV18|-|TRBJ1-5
CASSRDRNNQPQHF
TGTGCCAGCTCACGTGACAGAAACAATCAGCCCCAGCATTTT
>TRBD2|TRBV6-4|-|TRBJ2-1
CASSPTAGARSEQFF
TGTGCCAGCAGCCCCACAGCGGGGGCCCGCTCGGAGCAGTTCTTC
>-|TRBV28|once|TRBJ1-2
CASSLHRANYGYTF
TGTGCCAGCAGCTTACATCGCGCTAACTATGGCTACACCTTC
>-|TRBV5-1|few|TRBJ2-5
CASSQAAGQETQYF
TGCGCCAGCAGCCAAGCGGCAGGGCAAGAGACCCAGTACTTC
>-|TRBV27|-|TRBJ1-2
CASSFAGTLANYGYTF
TGTGCCAGCAGTTTCGCAGGCACCTTAGCTAACTATGGCTACACCTTC
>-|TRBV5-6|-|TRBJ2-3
CASSPGTLRGDTQYF
TGTGCCAGCAGCCCCGGGACTCTTCGTGGGGATACGCAGTATTTT
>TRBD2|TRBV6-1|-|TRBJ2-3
CASEGTRTDTQYF
TGTGCCAGCGAGGGGACTAGGACAGATACGCAGTATTTT
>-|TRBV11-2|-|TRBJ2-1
CASSRDGYEQFF
TGTGCCAGCAGCCGGGACGGGTATGAGCAGTTCTTC
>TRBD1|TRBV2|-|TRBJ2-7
CASRGQGVNRYEQYF
TGTGCCAGCAGGGGACAGGGGGTGAATAGATACGAGCAGTACTTC
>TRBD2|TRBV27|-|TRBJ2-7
CASSKPPGGGEQYF
TGTGCCAGCAGCAAGCCCCCGGGAGGCGGCGAGCAGTACTTC
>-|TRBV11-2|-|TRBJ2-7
CASSLEPLGAQYF
TGTGCCAGCAGCTTAGAGCCCCTCGGGGCGCAGTACTTC
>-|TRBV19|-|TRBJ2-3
CASSPTWGPTSRDTQYF
TGTGCCAGTAGTCCTACCTGGGGGCCGACTAGCCGGGATACGCAGTATTTT
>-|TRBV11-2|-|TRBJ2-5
CASSSRQGGYGETQYF
TGTGCCAGCAGCTCCCGACAGGGAGGGTACGGTGAGACCCAGTACTTC
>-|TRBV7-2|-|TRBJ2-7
CASSLNRGGYEQYF
TGTGCCAGCAGCTTAAACAGGGGAGGCTACGAGCAGTACTTC
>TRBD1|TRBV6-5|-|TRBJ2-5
CASSYGGQGQETQYF
TGTGCCAGCAGTTACGGAGGACAGGGGCAAGAGACCCAGTACTTC
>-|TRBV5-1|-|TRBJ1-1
CASSFGSANTEAFF
TGCGCCAGCAGCTTTGGTTCAGCGAACACTGAAGCTTTCTTT
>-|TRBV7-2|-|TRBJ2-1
CASSSPGSRLREQFF
TGTGCCAGCAGCTCGCCTGGCAGCCGACTTCGTGAGCAGTTCTTC
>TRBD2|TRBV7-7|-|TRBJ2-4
CAPHSGRGTKNIQYF
TGTGCCCCCCATAGCGGGAGGGGAACCAAAAACATTCAGTACTTC
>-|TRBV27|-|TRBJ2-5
CASSLGFRAPPETQYF
TGTGCCAGCAGTTTAGGTTTTCGTGCGCCCCCTGAGACCCAGTACTTC
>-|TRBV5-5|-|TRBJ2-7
CASSFRGHEYF
TGTGCCAGCAGCTTTCGGGGGCACGAGTACTTC
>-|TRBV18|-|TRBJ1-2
CASSPPRKPYGYTF
TGTGCCAGCTCACCACCGAGGAAACCTTATGGCTACACCTTC
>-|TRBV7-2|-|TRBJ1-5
CASSHRGSHSNQPQHF
TGTGCCAGCAGCCATCGGGGTTCGCATAGCAATCAGCCCCAGCATTTT
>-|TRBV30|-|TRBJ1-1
CAWYSTRGRTFF
TGTGCCTGGTATTCGACACGGGGTCGGACTTTCTTT
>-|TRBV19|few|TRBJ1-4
CASGRGVGEKLFF
TGTGCCAGTGGAAGGGGTGTGGGTGAAAAACTGTTTTTT